The 20 T cell receptor beta chains reported below all come from one sample, sequenced in a study of regulatory T cells in long-lasting Graves disease (dated by TCRdb to the early 2020s). This specimen's time point label, interpreted: newly diagnosed GD, antithyroid drugs for less than 3 months. For both TCR sequencing and RNA sequencing, RNA was extracted from PBMCs in TRIzol. The library was prepared using multiplex PCR. The sample was run on an Illumina HiSeq 4000. iRepertoire HTBI primers and Arm-PCR amplification of CDR3 regions were used to construct TCR beta libraries. Using fastp trimming at Q25 and MiXCR clonotype assembly, TCRdb reanalyzed the public sequencing data and kept in-frame beta chains. When rows share a CDR3 protein, they turn into one entry using the most common DNA and genes. Within this sample are 350,000 to 550,000 distinct CDR3 sequences, with about 15% of them counted one time only. Approximately 15% of the sample goes to the ten largest clones.

These same records also appear under a second study, on T cells in Graves' hyperthyroidism and ophthalmopathy.

The material was peripheral blood mononuclear cells (PBMCs), obtained at new diagnosis, from a patient treated with antithyroid drugs. The origin of the receptors is a woman between 50 and 59 years old with Graves disease. Donor details come from another sample of the same person, matched by shared clones.

The sample holds a few counts of this clonotype. This chain connects TRBV28 to TRBJ2-1; 12 positions agree with TRBD2. J was trimmed by 2 bases and V by 10 bases; bases with no gene match: 6. The CDR3 runs to 15 residues. Germline CDR1 reads MDHEN; CDR2 reads SYDVKM. CDR3: CATLPSGRAYNEQFF. The CDR3 DNA sequence: TGTGCCACCCTACCTAGCGGGAGGGCCTACAATGAGCAGTTCTTC.

This clonotype appeared many times. V gene TRBV28 combines with J gene TRBJ2-1; a weak D match, TRBD1 (5 bases). V lost 5 bases to trimming and J lost 4 bases, with 18 bases between them. CDR1 is MDHEN and CDR2 is SYDVKM in the germline V gene. CDR3 length: 16 residues. The CDR3 DNA sequence: TGTGCCAGCAGTATCGACAGAACCGATGGATACAATGAGCAGTTCTTC. This encodes CASSIDRTDGYNEQFF. Based on the CDR3 plus reference TRBV28 and TRBJ2-1, the full variable domain is DVKVTQSSRYLVKRTGEKVFLECVQDMDHENMFWYRQDPGLGLRLIYFSYDVKMKEKGDIPEGYSVSREKKERFSLILESASTNQTSMYLCASSIDRTDGYNEQFFGPGTRLTVL.

This clonotype was observed many times. The gene calls are TRBV28 and TRBJ2-1; 7 bases are shared with TRBD2. Germline-derived CDR1 and CDR2 are MDHEN and SYDVKM. The CDR3 has 12 amino acids. With 4 bases clipped from V and 10 bases from J, the junction kept 4 bases outside the gene matches. This chain's CDR3 is CASSWGGREQFF. The CDR3 nucleotides read TGTGCCAGCAGTTGGGGCGGGAGAGAGCAGTTCTTC.

This clonotype was observed many times. The chain carries TRBV3-1 and TRBJ1-4; no clear D. CDR1 is LGHDT, CDR2 YNNKEL, per germline (reference sequence). This CDR3 contains 15 residues. Trimming removed 3 bases from V and 0 bases from J, with 8 bases in between. The CDR3 DNA is TGTGCCAGCAGCCACTCCGGGACAACTAATGAAAAACTGTTTTTT. It yields the protein CASSHSGTTNEKLFF.

This clonotype came up many times. This sequence joins TRBV11-2 and TRBJ1-3; D unclear. CDR3 length: 12 residues. Trimming cost V 8 bases and J 4 bases, with 9 bases left between them. Germline V gene sequence: CDR1 SGHAT, CDR2 FQNNGV. This CDR3 is CASGYMGNTIYF. In DNA, the CDR3 is TGTGCCAGCGGTTACATGGGAAACACCATATATTTT.

This clonotype was picked up many times. The chain links TRBV18 to TRBJ2-7; D is unclear. V was pared by 1 base and J by 0 bases, with 4 bases between. The CDR3 is 13 amino acids. Germline V CDR1 and CDR2: KGHSH, LQKENI. The DNA for the CDR3 is TGTGCCAGCTCACCACTCAACTCCTACGAGCAGTACTTC. It encodes CASSPLNSYEQYF.

This clonotype was observed many times. The chain joins TRBV9 to TRBJ2-1; no reliable D call. Trimming removed 0 bases from V and 0 bases from J, with 10 bases in between. From germline, CDR1 is SGDLS and CDR2 YYNGEE. The CDR3 extends over 16 amino acids. The CDR3 region is CASSVAGPSSYNEQFF. CDR3 coding DNA: TGTGCCAGCAGCGTAGCTGGGCCGAGCTCCTACAATGAGCAGTTCTTC.

In its sample, this clonotype was seen a few times. CDR3 DNA sequence: TGTGCCAGCAGAGCTGAGACAGGAGCTTATAATTCACCCCTCCACTTT. It yields the protein CASRAETGAYNSPLHF. The chain is built from TRBV6-2 or TRBV6-3 and TRBJ1-6; a possible D gene is TRBD1 (6 bases). Germline loops: CDR1 MNHEY, CDR2 SVGEGT. CDR3 length equals 16 residues. Deletions cut 6 bases from V and 4 bases from J, with 16 bases between.

This chain links TRBV5-1 with TRBJ2-5; TRBD1 might be the D (5 bases). Looked up from germline, CDR1 is SGHRS and CDR2 is YFSETQ. V was pared by 0 bases and J by 4 bases, with 16 bases between. CDR3 length: 16 amino acids. CDR3 sequence (DNA): TGCGCCAGCAGCTTGGCCTGGCAGGGTTCGAGAGAGACCCAGTACTTC. Its protein is CASSLAWQGSRETQYF.

The count of this clonotype is one. This may come from a read error, since a much larger clone is one base off. The chain is built from TRBV7-9 and TRBJ2-2, with no clear D. CDR3 length: 12 residues. Germline V gene sequence: CDR1 SEHNR, CDR2 FQNEAQ (reference sequence). Written as DNA, the CDR3 is TGTGCCGGCAGCTTTGGCACCGGGGAGCTGTTTTTT. Protein sequence: CAGSFGTGELFF.

This clonotype was observed many times. This chain links TRBV7-2 with TRBJ1-2; D is ambiguous. Germline V CDR1 and CDR2: SGHTA, FQGNSA. This CDR3 comprises 16 residues. Trimming removed 2 bases at V and 8 bases at J, with 21 bases between. The CDR3 sequence: CASSLYKTEPLDGYTF. CDR3 DNA sequence: TGTGCCAGCAGCTTATATAAGACGGAACCCTTGGACGGCTACACCTTC.

This clonotype was seen repeatedly, ten times or more. The chain combines TRBV12-5 with TRBJ2-1; D gene uncertain. This CDR3 region has 13 residues. Germline V CDR1 and CDR2: LGHNT, FRNRAP. Trimming left V 3 bases short and J 5 bases short, with 8 bases between. The CDR3 loop is CASGFWSDNEQFF. DNA for the CDR3: TGTGCTAGTGGTTTTTGGTCAGACAATGAGCAGTTCTTC.

Many counts were recorded for this clonotype. The chain couples TRBV3-1 to TRBJ2-3, with D unresolved. V was cut by 5 bases and J by 4 bases, with 4 bases left in between. The CDR3 length is 11 residues. Germline V CDR1 and CDR2: LGHDT, YNNKEL (reference sequence). The CDR3 DNA sequence: TGTGCCAGCAGCGAAGCAGATACGCAGTATTTT. Amino acids: CASSEADTQYF.

The gene calls are TRBV29-1 and TRBJ2-5; 8 bases fit TRBD1. The trim removed 7 bases at V and 5 bases at J, leaving 9 bases unmatched. This CDR3 comprises 13 residues. Germline V gives CDR1 SQVTM, CDR2 ANQGSEA. Here the CDR3 reads CSGKGQGAETQYF. Written as DNA, the CDR3 is TGCAGCGGGAAAGGACAGGGTGCGGAGACCCAGTACTTC.

This clonotype appeared many times. V is TRBV28 and J is TRBJ2-2; a weak D match, TRBD2 (6 bases). This CDR3 has 14 residues. V was trimmed by 8 bases and J by 6 bases, leaving 16 bases between them. CDR1 and CDR2 from the germline V gene are MDHEN and SYDVKM. The CDR3 is CASSYPGAPGELFF. In DNA, the CDR3 is TGTGCCAGCTCATATCCGGGAGCCCCCGGGGAGCTGTTTTTT. The full variable domain, with the rest looked up from reference TRBV28 and TRBJ2-2, is DVKVTQSSRYLVKRTGEKVFLECVQDMDHENMFWYRQDPGLGLRLIYFSYDVKMKEKGDIPEGYSVSREKKERFSLILESASTNQTSMYLCASSYPGAPGELFFGEGSRLTVL.

The chain combines TRBV7-9 with TRBJ2-2; the D gene is possibly TRBD2 (6 bases). Germline V gives CDR1 SEHNR, CDR2 FQNEAQ (reference sequence). This CDR3 comprises 15 residues. Deletions cut 5 bases from V and 4 bases from J, with 14 bases between. CDR3 residues: CASSPWTGGTGELFF. CDR3 DNA sequence: TGTGCCAGCAGCCCCTGGACCGGGGGCACCGGGGAGCTGTTTTTT.

This clonotype occurred many times. The chain carries TRBV10-3 and TRBJ1-1; TRBD1 aligns across 7 bases. The CDR3 runs 14 residues. Trimming at V came to 5 bases and at J to 4 bases, leaving 7 bases not matched to a gene. CDR1 and CDR2 from the germline V gene are ENHRY and SYGVKD. CDR3 nucleotides: TGTGCCATCAGTACAGGGGAAGGGGTCACTGAAGCTTTCTTT. Protein sequence: CAISTGEGVTEAFF.

This clonotype was seen repeatedly, ten times or more. V gene TRBV3-1 combines with J gene TRBJ2-1; D might be TRBD1 or TRBD2, each matching 5 bases. Germline lookup yields CDR1 LGHDT and CDR2 YNNKEL (reference sequence). CDR3 length equals 16 residues. Trimming pared 6 bases from V and 6 bases from J, leaving 21 bases between. The CDR3 region has the DNA TGTGCCAGCAGTCTAGACGGGACGTTGGTTTTCAATGAGCAGTTCTTC. It is translated as CASSLDGTLVFNEQFF.

The J gene is TRBJ2-5, the V gene TRBV20-1, with TRBD1 matching 8 bases. This CDR3 comprises 13 residues. Germline trimming cut 6 bases from V and 4 bases from J; bases unmatched to any gene: 7. CDR1 and CDR2 from the germline V gene are DFQATT and SNEGSKA (reference sequence). Written as DNA, the CDR3 is TGCAGTGCGGCCGAAACAGGGGGAGAGACCCAGTACTTC. It encodes CSAAETGGETQYF.

This clonotype was picked up many times. The chain is built from TRBV7-2 and TRBJ1-2, with D hard to call. Germline values: CDR1 SGHTA, CDR2 FQGNSA. This CDR3 region has 14 residues. Trimming pared 5 bases from V and 3 bases from J, leaving 13 bases between. CDR3 sequence reads: CASSPPEEYYGYTF. The CDR3 nucleotides are TGTGCCAGCAGCCCCCCGGAGGAATACTATGGCTACACCTTC.